Following are 9 T cell receptor beta chains from one sample sequenced in a study of T cells after yellow fever vaccination. TCRdb called the 5' RACE reads again in MiXCR, with one record for every CDR3 protein. The data hold about 320,000 distinct CDR3 sequences, with roughly a tenth observed a single time. The material was CD4+ T cells sorted from PBMCs, obtained 45 days after the yellow fever booster vaccination. These receptor sequences come from a man aged 18 to 35 who received the YFV17D yellow fever vaccine.

This clonotype has only a few counts. The chain has TRBV5-1 and TRBJ1-4, with 7 bases lining up with TRBD1. Germline CDR1 reads SGHRS; CDR2 reads YFSETQ. The CDR3 has 15 residues. J was trimmed by 5 bases and V by 0 bases; bases with no gene match: 4. CDR3 amino acids: CASSLAPGGNEKLFF. The DNA for the CDR3 is TGCGCCAGCAGCTTGGCCCCAGGGGGGAATGAAAAACTGTTTTTT.

This clonotype was detected ten times or more. The rearrangement joins TRBV10-3 to TRBJ1-3; a possible D gene is TRBD1 (6 bases). The CDR3 contains 15 residues. Germline CDR1 reads ENHRY; CDR2 reads SYGVKD. Trimming took off 5 bases at V and 3 bases at J, with 14 bases between the two ends. The CDR3 region is CAISWTDAGGNTIYF. As DNA, the CDR3 is TGTGCCATCAGTTGGACAGACGCAGGTGGAAACACCATATATTTT.

Concerning this clonotype: At one boundary the junction diverges from the germline segment, which might be a read error. The chain uses TRBV18 and TRBJ2-2, with a weak D call TRBD2 (5 bases). The CDR3 spans 16 residues. Germline CDR1 KGHSH, CDR2 LQKENI. For the CDR3, the DNA is TGTGCCAGCTCACCATATTTAGTCGGAAACACCGGGGAGCTGTCTTTT. As protein: CASSPYLVGNTGELSF.

The genes are TRBV7-2 and TRBJ1-6, with TRBD1 as a possible D gene (5 bases). Trimming removed 1 base at V and 7 bases at J, with 11 bases between. From germline, CDR1 is SGHTA and CDR2 FQGNSA. The CDR3 is made up of 15 amino acids. This CDR3 is CASSLGRAGNSPLHF. The CDR3 region has the DNA TGTGCCAGCAGCTTAGGCAGGGCCGGGAATTCACCCCTCCACTTT.

The chain couples TRBV25-1 to TRBJ1-4; a possible D gene is TRBD1 (6 bases). Germline values: CDR1 MGHDK, CDR2 SYGVNS. V dropped 2 bases and J dropped 5 bases, with 12 bases sitting between them. The CDR3 covers 15 residues. In DNA form, the CDR3 reads TGTGCCAGCAGTGAAGGTACCAGGGGCAATGAAAAACTGTTTTTT. Translating gives CASSEGTRGNEKLFF.

This clonotype was counted only a few times. This chain joins TRBV3-1 and TRBJ2-1; D may match TRBD1 or TRBD2 (5 bases each). Deletions cut 2 bases from V and 8 bases from J, with 16 bases between. The CDR3 is 15 amino acids. CDR1 is LGHDT, CDR2 YNNKEL, per germline (reference sequence). The CDR3 spells CASSQLTGGLDEQFF. The CDR3 DNA sequence: TGTGCCAGCAGCCAATTAACAGGTGGACTCGATGAGCAGTTCTTC.

This clonotype has a handful of counts. The chain couples TRBV6-6 to TRBJ1-2; 8 nucleotides line up with TRBD1. The V and J ends lost 2 bases and 8 bases, in that order; junction bases with no gene match: 4. CDR1 and CDR2 from the germline V gene are MNHNY and SVGAGI (reference sequence). This CDR3 is 13 amino acids long. CDR3 nucleotide sequence: TGTGCCAGCAGTTACCCAGGACAGGGAGGCTACACCTTC. As protein: CASSYPGQGGYTF.

This chain links TRBV11-2 with TRBJ1-6; D is unclear. Germline assignment: CDR1 SGHAT and CDR2 FQNNGV. V dropped 1 base and J dropped 5 bases, with 15 bases sitting between them. The CDR3 runs to 17 residues. The CDR3 loop is CASSLVSEPWDNSPLHF. CDR3 nucleotide sequence: TGTGCCAGCAGCTTAGTTTCAGAACCCTGGGATAATTCACCCCTCCACTTT.

This clonotype was counted between two and nine times. This rearrangement joins TRBV28 to TRBJ1-1; 8 bases are a match to TRBD1. The CDR3 contains 13 residues. The V segment lost 2 bases and the J segment 12 bases; nucleotides outside the gene matches: 8. Germline V gene data show CDR1 as MDHEN and CDR2 as SYDVKM. The chain's CDR3 is CASSLQGALSTFF. Here the CDR3 DNA reads TGTGCCAGCAGTTTACAGGGGGCTTTGAGTACTTTCTTT.